This T cell receptor (beta chain) was captured in a study of naive and memory T cell subsets. An equimolar mix of two oligonucleotides served as the beta constant-region primer for TRBC1 and TRBC2. Four rounds of PCR amplified the ligated cDNA using nested alpha and beta constant-region primers plus SP2. The cDNA 3' end received a ligated single-stranded oligonucleotide carrying the SP2 primer and a 12-nucleotide UMI. A single record per CDR3 protein comes from TCRdb applying MiXCR to the UMI-ligation and nested PCR reads. The sample has roughly 80,000 distinct CDR3 sequences; around 9% are singletons. This clonotype was detected many times. The sample consisted of naive CD8+ T cells from blood. This TCR was recovered from a human donor in good health.

The CDR3 DNA sequence: TGTGCCAGCTGGGACAGGGGTTCATATAGCAATCAGCCCCAGCATTTT. This codes for CASWDRGSYSNQPQHF. The gene calls are TRBV6-4 and TRBJ1-5, with 10 positions matching TRBD1. The CDR3 contains 16 residues. Germline CDR1 MRHNA, CDR2 SNTAGT. The V segment lost 8 bases and the J segment 0 bases; nucleotides outside the gene matches: 7.